These T cell receptor beta chains were read from a single sample in a study of T cell responses to AZD1222 COVID-19 vaccine. The repertoire was sequenced with immunoSEQ multiplex PCR; TCRdb's copy has only in-frame clones and lacks some. The sample has some 150,000 clones; approximately 93% are singletons. The sample was peripheral blood, taken on day 0 of AZD1222 vaccination. The receptors were gathered from an adult in good health. CDR3s include the opening cysteine and the closing phenylalanine or tryptophan. A D gene is named only where the DNA matches it firmly. For some rows the clone size is stated as once, few or many, or as a class when expanded; others skip it.

d_gene: TRBD2
abundance: -
v_gene: TRBV28
j_gene: TRBJ2-1
CDR3aa: CASRPLSGAYYNEQFF
CDR3nt: TGTGCCAGCAGACCCCTCAGCGGGGCATACTACAATGAGCAGTTCTTC

d_gene: -
abundance: few
v_gene: TRBV5-4
j_gene: TRBJ1-1
CDR3aa: CASSLIGPWKGEAFF
CDR3nt: TGTGCCAGCAGCTTGATCGGACCGTGGAAGGGTGAAGCTTTCTTT

d_gene: -
abundance: -
v_gene: TRBV23-1
j_gene: TRBJ1-1
CDR3aa: CASSQILGETEAFF
CDR3nt: TGCGCCAGCAGTCAAATTTTAGGGGAGACTGAAGCTTTCTTT

d_gene: TRBD2
abundance: -
v_gene: TRBV11-3
j_gene: TRBJ2-3
CDR3aa: CASSPTSGTDTQYF
CDR3nt: TGTGCCAGCAGCCCAACTAGCGGCACAGATACGCAGTATTTT

d_gene: TRBD2
abundance: -
v_gene: TRBV11-2
j_gene: TRBJ2-1
CDR3aa: CASSPPGTSVTVEQFF
CDR3nt: TGTGCCAGCAGCCCACCTGGGACTAGCGTTACTGTTGAGCAGTTCTTC

d_gene: -
abundance: -
v_gene: TRBV4-2
j_gene: TRBJ2-1
CDR3aa: CASSQRLRNYNEQFF
CDR3nt: TGTGCCAGCAGCCAACGGCTTAGAAACTACAATGAGCAGTTCTTC

d_gene: -
abundance: once
v_gene: TRBV6-5
j_gene: TRBJ1-3
CDR3aa: CASVGGLSSGNTIYF
CDR3nt: TGTGCCAGCGTTGGGGGTTTGAGCTCTGGAAACACCATATATTTT

d_gene: TRBD2
abundance: -
v_gene: TRBV27
j_gene: TRBJ2-3
CDR3aa: CASTWTSADTQYF
CDR3nt: TGTGCCAGCACATGGACTAGCGCCGATACGCAGTATTTT

d_gene: -
abundance: -
v_gene: TRBV5-8
j_gene: TRBJ2-7
CDR3aa: CASSLGGAGLSYEQYF
CDR3nt: TGTGCCAGCAGCTTGGGGGGCGCAGGGCTATCCTACGAGCAGTACTTC

d_gene: -
abundance: -
v_gene: TRBV30
j_gene: TRBJ2-7
CDR3aa: CAWSVDRSEQYF
CDR3nt: TGTGCCTGGAGTGTTGATAGAAGCGAGCAGTACTTC

d_gene: TRBD1
abundance: -
v_gene: TRBV7-9
j_gene: TRBJ2-1
CDR3aa: CASSLYSGTDYNEQFF
CDR3nt: TGTGCCAGCAGCTTATACTCCGGGACAGACTACAATGAGCAGTTCTTC

d_gene: -
abundance: once
v_gene: TRBV29-1
j_gene: TRBJ1-1
CDR3aa: CSARTVLNTEAFF
CDR3nt: TGCAGCGCTAGAACAGTTCTGAACACTGAAGCTTTCTTT

d_gene: -
abundance: few
v_gene: TRBV6-1
j_gene: TRBJ1-1
CDR3aa: CASSENEENTEAFF
CDR3nt: TGTGCCAGCAGTGAAAATGAAGAGAACACTGAAGCTTTCTTT

d_gene: -
abundance: -
v_gene: TRBV5-1
j_gene: TRBJ2-7
CDR3aa: CASSLEGEQYF
CDR3nt: TGCGCCAGCAGCTTGGAGGGCGAGCAGTACTTC

d_gene: TRBD1
abundance: -
v_gene: TRBV5-1
j_gene: TRBJ2-2
CDR3aa: CASSSGQLNTGELFF
CDR3nt: TGCGCCAGCAGCTCGGGACAGTTGAACACCGGGGAGCTGTTTTTT

d_gene: -
abundance: -
v_gene: TRBV19
j_gene: TRBJ1-1
CDR3aa: CASSINLENTEAFF
CDR3nt: TGTGCCAGTAGTATTAACCTAGAGAACACTGAAGCTTTCTTT

d_gene: -
abundance: -
v_gene: TRBV5-8
j_gene: TRBJ2-1
CDR3aa: CASSFAYNEQFF
CDR3nt: TGTGCCAGCAGCTTCGCCTACAATGAGCAGTTCTTC

d_gene: TRBD2
abundance: -
v_gene: TRBV9
j_gene: TRBJ2-2
CDR3aa: CASSVEGRAGTGELFF
CDR3nt: TGTGCCAGCAGCGTAGAGGGGAGGGCCGGGACCGGGGAGCTGTTTTTT

d_gene: -
abundance: -
v_gene: TRBV5-1
j_gene: TRBJ2-7
CDR3aa: CASSLSPSYEQYF
CDR3nt: TGCGCCAGCAGCTTGTCCCCCTCCTACGAGCAGTACTTC

d_gene: -
abundance: -
v_gene: TRBV11-3
j_gene: TRBJ2-5
CDR3aa: CASSLDASTETQYF
CDR3nt: TGTGCCAGCAGCTTAGATGCTAGCACTGAGACCCAGTACTTC

d_gene: -
abundance: -
v_gene: TRBV2
j_gene: TRBJ2-3
CDR3aa: CASSETAGRVSTQYF
CDR3nt: TGTGCCAGCAGTGAAACGGCAGGGCGCGTCAGTACGCAGTATTTT

d_gene: -
abundance: -
v_gene: TRBV5-1
j_gene: TRBJ1-1
CDR3aa: CASSLWGLNTEAFF
CDR3nt: TGCGCCAGCAGCTTGTGGGGGTTGAACACTGAAGCTTTCTTT

d_gene: TRBD2
abundance: -
v_gene: TRBV5-4
j_gene: TRBJ2-3
CDR3aa: CASSLDLADTDTQYF
CDR3nt: TGTGCCAGCAGCTTGGACCTAGCGGACACAGATACGCAGTATTTT

d_gene: -
abundance: -
v_gene: TRBV5-1
j_gene: TRBJ1-1
CDR3aa: CASSPGPVNTEAFF
CDR3nt: TGCGCCAGCAGTCCCGGGCCAGTGAACACTGAAGCTTTCTTT

d_gene: -
abundance: -
v_gene: TRBV21-1
j_gene: TRBJ1-1
CDR3aa: CASSTGQGTSSYTEAFF
CDR3nt: TGTGCCAGCAGCACTGGACAGGGAACTTCTTCCTACACTGAAGCTTTCTTT

d_gene: -
abundance: -
v_gene: TRBV2
j_gene: TRBJ1-1
CDR3aa: CASSENYDDTEAFF
CDR3nt: TGTGCCAGCAGTGAAAACTATGACGACACTGAAGCTTTCTTT

d_gene: TRBD1
abundance: few
v_gene: TRBV10-3
j_gene: TRBJ2-1
CDR3aa: CAISPDVDRGRYNEQFF
CDR3nt: TGTGCCATCAGCCCCGATGTGGACAGGGGGCGATACAATGAGCAGTTCTTC

d_gene: -
abundance: -
v_gene: TRBV4-2
j_gene: TRBJ1-1
CDR3aa: CASGFRSGSTLIEAFF
CDR3nt: TGTGCCAGCGGCTTCCGTTCGGGGAGCACGCTTATTGAAGCTTTCTTT

d_gene: -
abundance: -
v_gene: TRBV9
j_gene: TRBJ2-7
CDR3aa: CASSVDGGSSYEQYF
CDR3nt: TGTGCCAGCAGCGTAGATGGCGGAAGCTCCTACGAGCAGTACTTC

d_gene: -
abundance: -
v_gene: TRBV7-9
j_gene: TRBJ1-1
CDR3aa: CASSFNPGFTEAFF
CDR3nt: TGTGCCAGCAGCTTTAACCCGGGATTCACTGAAGCTTTCTTT

d_gene: -
abundance: -
v_gene: TRBV10-2
j_gene: TRBJ2-2
CDR3aa: CASKGRGNTGELFF
CDR3nt: TGCGCCAGCAAGGGCAGGGGAAACACCGGGGAGCTGTTTTTT